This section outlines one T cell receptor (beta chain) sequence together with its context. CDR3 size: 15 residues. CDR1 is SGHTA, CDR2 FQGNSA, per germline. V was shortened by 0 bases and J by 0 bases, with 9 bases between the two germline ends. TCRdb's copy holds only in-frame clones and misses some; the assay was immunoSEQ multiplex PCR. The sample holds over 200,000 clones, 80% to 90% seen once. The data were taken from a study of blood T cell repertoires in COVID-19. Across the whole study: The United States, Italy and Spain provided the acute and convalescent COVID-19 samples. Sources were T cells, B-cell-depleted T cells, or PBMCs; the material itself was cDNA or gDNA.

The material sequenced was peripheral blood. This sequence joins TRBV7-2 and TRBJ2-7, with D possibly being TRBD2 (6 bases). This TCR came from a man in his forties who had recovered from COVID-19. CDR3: CASSLAAGSSYEQYF. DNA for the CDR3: TGTGCCAGCAGCTTAGCGGCGGGAAGCTCCTACGAGCAGTACTTC.